The 11 T cell receptor beta chains given below trace back to one sample, sequenced in a study of blood T cell repertoires in COVID-19. The repertoire was sequenced with immunoSEQ multiplex PCR; TCRdb's copy has only in-frame clones and lacks some. Of roughly 150,000 clones listed, roughly 83% are singletons. The sequencing input was PBMCs or T cells enriched from blood (not recorded which). All receptors derive from a man aged 65 to 79 who had been exposed to COVID-19.

CDR3 amino acids: CASSPKTGTSYEQYF. CDR3 nucleotide sequence: TGTGCCAGCTCACCAAAGACAGGGACTTCCTACGAGCAGTACTTC. The rearrangement uses TRBV18 and TRBJ2-7; a weak D match, TRBD1 (7 bases). V lost 2 bases, J lost 1 base, and 12 bases lay in between. The CDR3 loop spans 15 amino acids. Germline V gene sequence: CDR1 KGHSH, CDR2 LQKENI.

The gene calls are TRBV19 and TRBJ1-3, with 7 positions matching TRBD1. The J segment lost 6 bases and the V segment lost 0 bases, leaving 2 bases of the junction unmatched. Germline CDR1 is LNHDA and CDR2 is SQIVND (reference sequence). There are 14 residues in the CDR3. The CDR3 coding sequence is TGTGCCAGTAGTATAGACAGGGGGGTAAACACCATATATTTT. It translates to CASSIDRGVNTIYF. Filled out from reference TRBV19 and TRBJ1-3, the complete variable domain reads DGGITQSPKYLFRKEGQNVTLSCEQNLNHDAMYWYRQDPGQGLRLIYYSQIVNDFQKGDIAEGYSVSREKKESFPLTVTSAQKNPTAFYLCASSIDRGVNTIYFGEGSWLTVV.

V is TRBV20-1 and J is TRBJ2-3, with D hard to call. Germline V gives CDR1 DFQATT, CDR2 SNEGSKA (reference sequence). There are 13 residues in the CDR3. V lost 3 bases, J lost 2 bases, and 9 bases lay in between. CDR3 sequence: CSASVGFTDTQYF. CDR3 DNA: TGCAGTGCTAGTGTGGGCTTCACAGATACGCAGTATTTT.

This clone was recorded only once. V usage is TRBV25-1 and J usage is TRBJ1-1; tentative D call: TRBD1 (5 bases). Germline V gene sequence: CDR1 MGHDK, CDR2 SYGVNS. The CDR3 has 12 amino acids. V was shortened by 6 bases and J by 6 bases, with 11 bases between the two germline ends. The CDR3 spells CASRARGPEAFF. For the CDR3, the DNA is TGTGCCAGCAGAGCTAGGGGCCCTGAAGCTTTCTTT.

The chain recombines TRBV5-1 with TRBJ2-1; TRBD2 is a possible D gene (5 bases). The germline gives CDR1 SGHRS, CDR2 YFSETQ. V gave up 0 bases and J gave up 8 bases, with 9 bases separating them. CDR3 length equals 13 residues. In DNA form, the CDR3 reads TGCGCCAGCAGCTTGGGTCTAGCCGATGAGCAGTTCTTC. It specifies CASSLGLADEQFF.

The CDR3 is CASSPASGRVGNIQYF. In nucleotides, the CDR3 is TGTGCCAGCAGCCCCGCTAGCGGGAGGGTCGGAAACATTCAGTACTTC. This chain links TRBV7-2 with TRBJ2-4; 12 bases match TRBD2. Germline values: CDR1 SGHTA, CDR2 FQGNSA. The V gene end was trimmed by 5 bases and the J gene end by 6 bases; junction bases not matched to a gene: 8. There are 16 residues in the CDR3. The full variable domain, with the rest looked up from reference TRBV7-2 and TRBJ2-4, is GAGVSQSPSNKVTEKGKDVELRCDPISGHTALYWYRQSLGQGLEFLIYFQGNSAPDKSGLPSDRFSAERTGGSVSTLTIQRTQQEDSAVYLCASSPASGRVGNIQYFGAGTRLSVL.

This clone was observed a handful of times. V usage is TRBV6-2 or TRBV6-3 and J usage is TRBJ1-1; D gene unclear. Germline V gives CDR1 MNHEY, CDR2 SVGEGT. The CDR3 runs 11 residues. Trimming stripped 4 bases from V and 4 bases from J, with 4 bases between. CDR3 sequence reads: CASSFLTEAFF. The CDR3 bases are TGTGCCAGCAGTTTCCTCACTGAAGCTTTCTTT.

This chain uses TRBV6-1 with TRBJ1-5, with 10 bases lining up with TRBD1. The J segment lost 6 bases and the V segment lost 3 bases, leaving 5 bases of the junction unmatched. The germline CDR1 and CDR2 sequences are MNHNS and SASEGT. The length of the CDR3 is 15 residues. The CDR3 DNA sequence: TGTGCCAGCAGTGACGGACAGGGGGAGGGTCAGCCCCAGCATTTT. Translation gives CASSDGQGEGQPQHF.

CDR3 nucleotides: TGTGCCAGCAGCCCTACCCCCGGGACAAAGTACACTGAAGCTTTCTTT. This translates into CASSPTPGTKYTEAFF. The chain carries TRBV28 and TRBJ1-1; D perhaps matches TRBD1 (6 bases). The CDR3 is 16 residues long. The V end was cut by 6 bases, the J end by 3 bases, with 20 bases between. Germline CDR1 and CDR2: MDHEN and SYDVKM.

J is TRBJ2-3 and V is TRBV4-1; the D gene is possibly TRBD1 (6 bases). Germline V lookup: CDR1 MGHRA, CDR2 YSYEKL. The CDR3 totals 15 residues. V was shortened by 0 bases and J by 4 bases, with 11 bases between the two germline ends. CDR3 protein: CASSQDVGAADTQYF. The CDR3 nucleotides read TGCGCCAGCAGCCAAGATGTGGGGGCGGCAGATACGCAGTATTTT.

The V call is TRBV30, the J call TRBJ2-7, with TRBD1 matching over 8 bases. The CDR3 is 14 amino acids. Unmatched junction bases numbered 14, after V lost 2 bases and J lost 11 bases. Germline V gives CDR1 GTSNPN, CDR2 SVGIG (reference sequence). The CDR3 loop is CAWSLPAGQGMEYF. CDR3 DNA: TGTGCCTGGAGTTTACCGGCCGGACAGGGAATGGAGTACTTC.